This T cell receptor (beta chain) stems from a study of CD8+ T cells in alopecia areata. cDNA reverse transcribed from extracted RNA served as the sequencing template. Method: immunoSEQ multiplex PCR; TCRdb's copy keeps in-frame clones and lacks some. The repertoire holds 200,000 or so clones, with nearly 60% as singletons. CDR3 length: 13 residues. Germline trimming cut 5 bases from V and 3 bases from J; bases unmatched to any gene: 3. CDR1 and CDR2 from the germline V gene are LNHDA and SQIVND (reference sequence). Of note for this clone: The antigen is undetermined.

Study-wide points: As there was one nonresponder, how baseline CD8+ expansion relates to response remains uncertain.

Noted treatment: oral pan-JAK inhibitor, 5-10 mg twice daily. This specimen consisted of CD4+ T cells sorted from blood, obtained at week 24, from a patient treated with tofacitinib. The source is a human donor with alopecia areata. This rearrangement joins TRBV19 to TRBJ2-7, with 8 bases identical to TRBD1. CDR3 loop: CASSPTGGYEQYF. The CDR3 DNA reads as TGTGCCAGTAGTCCCACAGGGGGCTACGAGCAGTACTTC.